Detailed here is one T cell receptor (beta chain). The antigen remains undetermined. This sample stems from a study of PD-1 blockade in classical Hodgkin lymphoma. Points from the study as a whole: Nothing has yet pinned down what causes the repertoire differences, possibly disease activity or prior therapy.

Sequencing used immunoSEQ multiplex PCR; TCRdb keeps in-frame clones, though not all of them. The table records some 10,000 clones, less than 90% of them present only once. Following autologous stem cell transplantation, relapse occurred in every patient, and exposure to brentuximab vedotin varied. CD8+ T cells were isolated from thawed PBMCs by magnetic negative selection. The specimen comprised CD8+ T cells from blood, sampled at baseline. The sequence was obtained from a human donor with classical Hodgkin lymphoma.

The CDR3 DNA reads TGCGCCAGCAGCCAAGATGGGACCGGGACACGTAACTATGGCTACACCTTC. Protein: CASSQDGTGTRNYGYTF. The chain employs TRBV4-3 and TRBJ1-2; the D gene is possibly TRBD1 (6 bases). Deletions cut 0 bases from V and 1 base from J, with 15 bases between. The CDR3 spans 17 residues. Germline CDR1 reads LGHNA; CDR2 reads YSLEER.